Below, one TCR beta chain is given with its context. Its cognate antigen is unknown. V lost 0 bases and J lost 3, with 6 bases in between. The CDR3 runs to 13 residues. CDR1 is SEHNR, CDR2 FQNEAQ, per germline (reference sequence). The sample originates from a study of PD-L1 blockade in urothelial cancer. Across the study: Median T cell yield per blood sample was 120,000 to 150,000 cells. Regarding the study as a whole: At the 3-week point, tumor-associated blood clones expanded more in durable-benefit patients.

Documented time point: peripheral blood 6 weeks after treatment start. Patients yielded 1 to 8 samples each, pretreatment and on-treatment. The assay was immunoSEQ multiplex PCR, and TCRdb's table has in-frame clones only and misses some. The sample shows 50,000 or so clones, about 86% of them seen only once. The rearrangement links TRBV7-9 to TRBJ2-7; D is perhaps TRBD1 (5 bases). Here the sequenced sample was PBMCs, taken around atezolizumab (anti-PD-L1) treatment. This clonotype was obtained from a man aged 55-75 years with urothelial cancer. Here the CDR3 DNA reads TGTGCCAGCAGCTTAGCAGGGGTCTACGAGCAGTACTTC. Protein: CASSLAGVYEQYF.